The T cell receptor (beta chain) under discussion was sequenced for a study of blood T cell repertoires in COVID-19. Study details: PBMCs, B-cell-depleted T cells, or T cells provided the cDNA or gDNA that made up the material.

Adults between about 18 and 95 years of age took part from 20 to 25 US areas. Participants were placed into cohorts based on the clinical history they reported. Cohort 3 recovered donors had two negative PCRs, clearance, or symptom resolution. The data were produced by immunoSEQ multiplex PCR, yet TCRdb's version contains in-frame clones alone and is incomplete. The table has about 160,000 clones, approximately 87% seen once. In its sample, this clone was seen many times. CDR3 length equals 13 residues. Germline CDR1 and CDR2: KGHDR and SFDVKD. V lost 10 bases, J lost 7 bases, and 18 bases lay in between.

The chain recombines TRBV24-1 with TRBJ1-2; D may be TRBD1 (6 bases). Source material: PBMCs or T cells enriched from blood (not recorded which). This TCR was recovered from a woman between 50 and 59 years old who had recovered from COVID-19. CDR3 bases: TGTGCCACTGGGGGTCAGGGGAACCTTGGCTACACCTTC. It is translated as CATGGQGNLGYTF.